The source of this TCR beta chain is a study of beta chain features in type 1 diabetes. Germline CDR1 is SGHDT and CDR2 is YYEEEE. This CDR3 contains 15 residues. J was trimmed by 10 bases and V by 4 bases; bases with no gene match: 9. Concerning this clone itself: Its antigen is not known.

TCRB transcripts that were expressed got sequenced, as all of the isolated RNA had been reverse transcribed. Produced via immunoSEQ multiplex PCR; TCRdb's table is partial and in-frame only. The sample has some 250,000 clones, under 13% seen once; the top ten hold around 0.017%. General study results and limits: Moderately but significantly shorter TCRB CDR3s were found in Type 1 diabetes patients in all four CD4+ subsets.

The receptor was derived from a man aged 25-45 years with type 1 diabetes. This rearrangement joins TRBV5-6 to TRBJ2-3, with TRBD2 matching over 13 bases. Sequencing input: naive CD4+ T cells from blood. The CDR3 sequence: CASSALAGGPYAQYF. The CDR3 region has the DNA TGTGCCAGCAGCGCACTAGCGGGGGGGCCCTACGCGCAGTATTTT.